What follows are 27 T cell receptor beta chains derived from one specimen sequenced in a study of T cell repertoires in cytomegalovirus infection. TCRdb ran MiXCR on the reads and lists one entry per CDR3 protein. The sample includes about a million distinct CDR3 sequences, 30% to 40% of them seen just once. The antigens of these receptors remain unknown. The source material was cultured CD8+ T cells from PBMCs, sampled from culture after CMV antigen stimulation. The receptors shown here come from a human donor in good health (CMV status not recorded). Some clones in this sample may be carry-over from other donors' samples.

The V gene is TRBV7-8, the J gene TRBJ1-4; D uncertain. This CDR3 comprises 15 residues. With 8 bases removed from V and 0 bases from J, the gap between germline ends came to 13 bases. Germline lookup yields CDR1 SGHVS and CDR2 FQNEAQ. This CDR3 is CASREEPATNEKLFF. The CDR3 bases are TGTGCCAGCCGGGAAGAGCCTGCAACTAATGAAAAACTGTTTTTT.

The chain uses TRBV5-1 and TRBJ1-5; the D is unclear. The CDR3 sequence is 14 residues long. CDR1 and CDR2 (germline): SGHRS, YFSETQ. V dropped 0 bases and J dropped 4 bases, with 8 bases sitting between them. The CDR3 nucleotides read TGCGCCAGCAGCTTGGATGTAGGGAATCAGCCCCAGCATTTT. Its protein is CASSLDVGNQPQHF.

On this clonotype itself: The germline gene is not matched at one end of the junction; a read error may be the cause. The rearrangement links TRBV7-7 to TRBJ2-6; D might be TRBD2 (5 bases). The CDR3 has 15 amino acids. CDR1 is SSHAT and CDR2 is FNYEAQ in the germline V gene (reference sequence). Here the CDR3 reads CASSFGGAGANVLTF. In nucleotides, the CDR3 is TGTGCTAGCAGCTTCGGAGGTGCCGGGGCCAACGTCCTGACTTTC.

The CDR3 DNA reads TGTGCCAGCAGCCTAACAGGGGGCGATGCCAAAAACATTCAGTACTTC. Amino acid sequence: CASSLTGGDAKNIQYF. V and J are TRBV13 and TRBJ2-4, with 9 positions matching TRBD1. The germline V gene encodes CDR1 PRHDT and CDR2 FYEKMQ (reference sequence). The CDR3 extends over 16 amino acids. J lost 1 base, V lost 5 bases, and 6 bases had no gene match.

This clonotype was found a few times. This chain joins TRBV28 and TRBJ2-5, with D unresolved. Germline values: CDR1 MDHEN, CDR2 SYDVKM. The CDR3 covers 17 residues. Deletions cut 6 bases from V and 1 base from J, with 21 bases between. CDR3 DNA: TGTGCCAGCAGGCCCCCCACAGCTCCGATATTCCAAGAGACCCAGTACTTC. It specifies CASRPPTAPIFQETQYF.

Worth noting for this clonotype: An end of the junction does not agree with germline; a read error may underlie this. The chain recombines TRBV7-8 with TRBJ2-5; TRBD1 agrees at 10 bases. Germline loops: CDR1 SGHVS, CDR2 FQNEAQ. CDR3 length: 11 amino acids. CDR3 sequence reads: CASSSTGTGDF. The CDR3, as DNA: TGTGCCAGCAGCTCAACCGGGACAGGGGACTTC.

The sample holds a few counts of this clonotype. This chain uses TRBV10-3 with TRBJ2-1; possibly TRBD2 for D (6 bases). Germline lookup yields CDR1 ENHRY and CDR2 SYGVKD. Trimming shortened V by 2 bases and J by 7 bases, and 15 bases separated the two germline ends. This CDR3 spans 15 amino acids. The CDR3 here is CAISEDPPGVNEQFF. Here the CDR3 DNA reads TGTGCCATCAGTGAGGACCCTCCGGGGGTGAATGAGCAGTTCTTC.

This chain joins TRBV20-1 and TRBJ2-7; 10 bases match TRBD2. The CDR3 loop spans 15 amino acids. The germline gives CDR1 DFQATT, CDR2 SNEGSKA (reference sequence). V lost 4 bases and J lost 7; bases outside the gene matches: 13. As DNA, the CDR3 is TGCAGTGCTACCCCGGGGGTTTTAGCGGGGGGAGAGCAGTACTTC. Amino acid sequence: CSATPGVLAGGEQYF.

There are a few counts of this clonotype. The gene calls are TRBV13 and TRBJ1-6, with TRBD1 matching 8 bases. J was trimmed by 0 bases and V by 5 bases; bases with no gene match: 3. The germline CDR1 and CDR2 sequences are PRHDT and FYEKMQ (reference sequence). This CDR3 has 16 amino acids. In DNA, the CDR3 is TGTGCCAGCAGCGAAACAGGGGGCTCCTATAATTCACCCCTCCACTTT. Translation gives CASSETGGSYNSPLHF.

The sample holds a few counts of this clonotype. The rearrangement joins TRBV7-8 to TRBJ1-4; weak D call: TRBD1 (6 bases). Germline V lookup: CDR1 SGHVS, CDR2 FQNEAQ. V was shortened by 6 bases and J by 8 bases, with 19 bases between the two germline ends. This CDR3 has 15 residues. DNA of the CDR3: TGTGCCAGCAGACCGAAGGGGGGGATAGCCGAAAAACTGTTTTTT. Protein sequence: CASRPKGGIAEKLFF.

The chain is built from TRBV7-9 and TRBJ2-7; 8 nucleotides match TRBD1. Unmatched junction bases numbered 11, after V lost 5 bases and J lost 2 bases. Looked up from germline, CDR1 is SEHNR and CDR2 is FQNEAQ (reference sequence). This CDR3 has 16 residues. Here the CDR3 reads CASSVTGTGSTYEQYV. The CDR3 DNA is TGTGCCAGCAGCGTAACCGGGACAGGAAGCACCTACGAGCAGTACGTC.

This chain connects TRBV6-2 or TRBV6-3 to TRBJ2-1; D may be TRBD2 (6 bases). The germline gives CDR1 MNHEY, CDR2 SVGEGT. Trimming removed 7 bases from V and 4 bases from J, with 17 bases in between. The CDR3 spans 15 residues. Written as DNA, the CDR3 is TGTGCCAGCACCTTCGGGCGTCTAGCGTACAATGAGCAGTTCTTC. Translated: CASTFGRLAYNEQFF.

This clonotype was detected a few times. The V gene is TRBV20-1, the J gene TRBJ1-1; D unclear. Trimming cost V 5 bases and J 1 base, with 11 bases left between them. Germline CDR1 and CDR2: DFQATT and SNEGSKA (reference sequence). This CDR3 contains 13 residues. CDR3 residues: CSAPRAGNTEAFF. The CDR3 nucleotides are TGCAGTGCTCCCCGGGCAGGGAACACTGAAGCTTTCTTT.

This clonotype was recorded many times. V is TRBV7-2 and J is TRBJ2-1; TRBD2 is a possible D gene (5 bases). The V and J ends lost 2 bases and 12 bases respectively, with 14 bases between them. Germline V gene sequence: CDR1 SGHTA, CDR2 FQGNSA. CDR3 length: 13 residues. The CDR3 bases are TGTGCCAGCAGCTTATATAAGTACCGGGGGCAGTTCTTC. It translates to CASSLYKYRGQFF. The whole variable domain, filled in from reference TRBV7-2 and TRBJ2-1, reads GAGVSQSPSNKVTEKGKDVELRCDPISGHTALYWYRQSLGQGLEFLIYFQGNSAPDKSGLPSDRFSAERTGGSVSTLTIQRTQQEDSAVYLCASSLYKYRGQFFGPGTRLTVL.

This rearrangement joins TRBV20-1 to TRBJ2-1, with 9 bases identical to TRBD2. The germline gives CDR1 DFQATT, CDR2 SNEGSKA (reference sequence). J was trimmed by 7 bases and V by 2 bases; bases with no gene match: 9. The CDR3 extends over 15 amino acids. The CDR3 region has the DNA TGCAGTGCTAGATCGCGGGGGGGCTCGCTAAATGAGCAGTTCTTC. Amino acids: CSARSRGGSLNEQFF.

This chain joins TRBV15 and TRBJ1-5; TRBD1 aligns across 7 bases. Germline assignment: CDR1 LNHNV and CDR2 YYDKDF (reference sequence). Trimming cost V 7 bases and J 4 bases; bases outside gene matches: 7. This CDR3 has 14 amino acids. Written as DNA, the CDR3 is TGTGCCACCAAGAGAGGGGGCCGTAATCAGCCCCAGCATTTT. Its protein product is CATKRGGRNQPQHF.

Comments on this clonotype: A clone one base away is much larger, so this may be a read error. The chain has TRBV20-1 and TRBJ1-6, with D perhaps matching TRBD1 (6 bases). The length of the CDR3 is 12 residues. CDR1 and CDR2 from the germline V gene are DFQATT and SNEGSKA (reference sequence). The CDR3 loop reads CSARIGGSPLQF. CDR3 DNA sequence: TGCAGTGCTAGAATAGGGGGGTCACCCCTCCAGTTT.

The chain recombines TRBV7-8 with TRBJ1-1; possible D gene TRBD1, 6 bases. The germline V gene encodes CDR1 SGHVS and CDR2 FQNEAQ. V lost 4 bases, J lost 3 bases, and 21 bases lay in between. CDR3 size: 17 residues. The CDR3 nucleotides are TGTGCCAGCAGCTCCTTGGGGGCCCAGGGAGTGGACACTGAAGCTTTCTTT. Amino acids: CASSSLGAQGVDTEAFF.

The chain links TRBV15 to TRBJ2-5; D may be TRBD1 or TRBD2 (6 bases each). V was cut by 1 base and J by 4 bases, with 13 bases left in between. The CDR3 runs 15 residues. Germline loops: CDR1 LNHNV, CDR2 YYDKDF (reference sequence). DNA of the CDR3: TGTGCCACCAGCAGAGGGGGGGCCATCCGAGAGACCCAGTACTTC. Protein sequence: CATSRGGAIRETQYF.

Of note for this clonotype: One end of the junction fails to match germline, which may point to a read error. The chain carries TRBV7-6 and TRBJ1-1, with 12 bases matching TRBD1. Germline V gene sequence: CDR1 SGHVS, CDR2 FNYEAQ. CDR3 length equals 16 residues. The CDR3 nucleotides read TGTGCCAGCAACTTAGGGGGGGACAGGGGGCTCACTGAAGCTTTCTTT. This translates into CASNLGGDRGLTEAFF.

This clonotype showed up just once. The chain recombines TRBV19 with TRBJ2-1, with a tentative D call TRBD1 (6 bases). The CDR3 sequence is 18 residues long. CDR1 and CDR2 from the germline V gene are LNHDA and SQIVND (reference sequence). V lost 3 bases to trimming and J lost 3 bases, with 21 bases between them. The CDR3 is CASSIFGGRERSYNEQFF. The CDR3 coding sequence is TGTGCCAGTAGTATTTTTGGGGGCCGAGAGAGGAGCTACAATGAGCAGTTCTTC.

The chain links TRBV19 to TRBJ1-1; no clear D. V was cut by 3 bases and J by 2 bases, with 7 bases left in between. The germline V gene encodes CDR1 LNHDA and CDR2 SQIVND (reference sequence). This CDR3 has 13 residues. CDR3 nucleotide sequence: TGTGCCAGTAGTATCCTCACCAACACTGAAGCTTTCTTT. This encodes CASSILTNTEAFF.

This clonotype turned up a few times. The V and J genes are TRBV5-1 and TRBJ2-1; 10 bases agree with TRBD2. Trimming took 3 bases from V and 6 from J; bases not matched to a gene: 9. This CDR3 is 16 amino acids long. Germline lookup yields CDR1 SGHRS and CDR2 YFSETQ. CDR3 residues: CASSWSAGGPFNEQFF. The CDR3 DNA reads TGCGCCAGCAGCTGGTCAGCGGGGGGGCCGTTCAATGAGCAGTTCTTC.

The J gene is TRBJ2-3, the V gene TRBV6-1, with D tentatively TRBD2 (6 bases). The germline V gene encodes CDR1 MNHNS and CDR2 SASEGT. The CDR3 is 12 amino acids. V gave up 5 bases and J gave up 11 bases, with 14 bases separating them. The CDR3: CASSSRDWVQYF. As DNA, the CDR3 is TGTGCCAGCAGTTCCCGGGACTGGGTGCAGTATTTT.

This clonotype was recorded many times. V usage is TRBV7-6 and J usage is TRBJ2-1; D is perhaps TRBD2 (7 bases). V lost 5 bases and J 2 bases, leaving 16 bases between the germline ends. The CDR3 is made up of 16 amino acids. Per the germline V gene, CDR1 is SGHVS and CDR2 is FNYEAQ. CDR3 nucleotides: TGTGCCAGCAGCCCCCAGACGGGGGGCCCCTACAATGAGCAGTTCTTC. This gives the protein CASSPQTGGPYNEQFF.

This clonotype was found a few times. The chain joins TRBV6-2 or TRBV6-3 to TRBJ2-2; TRBD2 matches at 11 bases. Germline V gene sequence: CDR1 MNHEY, CDR2 SVGEGT. This CDR3 comprises 18 residues. Germline trimming cut 0 bases from V and 5 bases from J; bases unmatched to any gene: 8. In DNA, the CDR3 is TGTGCCAGCAGTTACTCACTAGCGGGGGATCCGCGAACCGGGGAGCTGTTTTTT. The encoded protein is CASSYSLAGDPRTGELFF.

The chain combines TRBV12-5 with TRBJ1-4; D unresolved. Germline V gene data show CDR1 as LGHNT and CDR2 as FRNRAP. The CDR3 runs 14 residues. V lost 1 base, J lost 8 bases, and 11 bases lay in between. The CDR3 loop is CASGLGTVREKLFF. CDR3 nucleotide sequence: TGTGCTAGTGGTTTGGGCACCGTGAGAGAAAAACTGTTTTTT.